Given below is one T cell receptor beta chain in context. Its cognate antigen is unknown. Assay used: immunoSEQ multiplex PCR; TCRdb lists only in-frame clones, some missing. The sample holds 850,000 to 1,100,000 clones, approximately 75% seen once. The data stem from a study of shared clonotypes between healthy human individuals. Findings and limits, study-wide: Compared with clonotypes that all four donors shared, non-shared clonotypes had lower generation probabilities. In a handful of donors, about 5% of naive CD4 clonotypes appeared in common.

This CDR3 has 17 residues. The V and J ends lost 3 bases and 3 bases, in that order; junction bases with no gene match: 9. CDR1 is LGHNA and CDR2 is YSLEER in the germline V gene. The sequence was collected from a man between 18 and 29 years old in good health. Some clones in this sample may be carry-over from other donors' samples. Sequencing input: memory CD4+ T cells from PBMCs. Subset defined: CD45RA-negative fraction. This rearrangement joins TRBV4-3 to TRBJ2-3; 10 nucleotides agree with TRBD2. The CDR3 reads CASSQDLSGGTTDTQYF. CDR3 DNA: TGCGCCAGCAGCCAGGATCTTAGCGGGGGGACTACAGATACGCAGTATTTT.